Described below is a single TCR beta chain sequence and its context. What it recognizes is unknown. The ends were cut back, 0 bases at V and 15 bases at J, with 16 bases in the middle. The CDR3 totals 14 residues. The germline gives CDR1 SGDLS, CDR2 YYNGEE. This entry comes from a study of cytomegalovirus exposure and HLA in healthy donors. Study overall: About 85 million unique TCRs from HLA-typed donors were held in an early release of data.

Study outcomes and limitations: Later work found that TCR association rates differed between HLA loci; DRB1 had the most and HLA-C the fewest. A later analysis linked a missense variant in DCLRE1C to the trimming of TCR beta V and J genes.

The PCR used 60 Vbeta and 13 Jbeta primers. Measured with immunoSEQ multiplex PCR; TCRdb has only the in-frame clones, and not every one. This table has about 140,000 clones, roughly four fifths appearing once. This chain uses TRBV9 with TRBJ2-6, with D unclear. Sequencing was performed on PBMCs. The TCR was taken from a man aged 25 to 45 in good health and CMV-seropositive. CDR3 loop: CASSVEARGVDLTF. The CDR3 DNA sequence: TGTGCCAGCAGCGTAGAGGCCAGAGGCGTGGACCTGACTTTC.